One T cell receptor (beta chain) is described in this entry. Its antigen is not known. This entry comes from a study of molecular identifiers for immune sequencing clone quantification. Findings and caveats of the study: Clone sizes could be underestimated for highly expanded clones when identical TCR molecules share a barcode. In naive cells, under 1% of molecules belonged to clones above 20 RNA copies, against over 97% in effector cells.

CDR1 and CDR2 from the germline V gene are LNHDA and SQIVND (reference sequence). V lost 4 bases and J lost 5; bases outside the gene matches: 5. The CDR3 is 15 residues long. TCRdb reprocessed the PCR reads via MiXCR and lists one record per CDR3 protein. The repertoire holds 550,000 to 750,000 distinct CDR3 sequences, with nearly 20% as singletons. Libraries from naive CD8 cells were generated from approximately 20,000 to 980,000 sorted cells (with 10%, 30% or 50% RNA). A CD8+CD4-CCR7+CD45RA+ gate was used to sort naive CD8 T cells. This clonotype was sampled from a human donor in good health. Some libraries in this study had Jurkat cell RNA spiked in. V is TRBV19 and J is TRBJ2-7; 13 bases match TRBD2. Sequencing input: naive CD8+ T cells from blood, with Jurkat cell RNA spiked in. The subset: FACS-sorted CD8+CD4-CCR7+CD45RA+ naive T cells. CDR3 loop: CASSTGLAGADEQYF. Here the CDR3 DNA reads TGTGCCAGTAGTACAGGACTAGCGGGAGCGGACGAGCAGTACTTC.